These 8 T cell receptor beta chains were all obtained from the same sample, sequenced in a study of Ad26.COV2.S vaccination and SARS-CoV-2 variants. Sample treatment: approximately 18 received Ad26.COV2.S at low or high dose, single or two shots; about 5 received placebo; per-sample allocation not given. The study sampled participants on day 63 after the first vaccine or placebo injection. TCRdb's table, derived via immunoSEQ multiplex PCR, lists solely in-frame clones and lacks some. The sample has about 350,000 clones, about 88% seen once; the top ten hold 6.4%. Sequenced material: peripheral blood, taken in a trial of Ad26.COV2.S vaccine versus placebo. These receptors were obtained from a person aged 18-60 years who received the Ad26.COV2.S COVID-19 vaccine or a placebo.

To note about this clone: Within the sample, other DNA sequences also encode this same CDR3. This rearrangement joins TRBV3-1 (or the pseudogene TRBV3-2) to TRBJ1-3; unclear D gene. This CDR3 has 14 residues. Trimming removed 4 bases at V and 0 bases at J, with 7 bases between. CDR1 and CDR2 from the germline V gene are LGHDT and YNNKEL (reference sequence). The CDR3 DNA reads TGTGCCAGCAGCCCCGGGTCCTCTGGAAACACCATATATTTT. Its translation is CASSPGSSGNTIYF.

The V gene is TRBV25-1, the J gene TRBJ2-5; TRBD2 aligns across 9 bases. V was pared by 8 bases and J by 4 bases, with 5 bases of the junction left unmatched. Germline V gene sequence: CDR1 MGHDK, CDR2 SYGVNS. This CDR3 is built from 13 residues. CDR3 protein: CASRPSGVETQYF. In nucleotides, the CDR3 is TGTGCCAGCCGCCCTAGCGGGGTAGAGACCCAGTACTTC.

This clone was picked up one time. CDR3 bases: TGTGCCAGCAGCTTAGTAGAGCTAACCCGAGAGCAGTTCTTC. It translates to CASSLVELTREQFF. The chain employs TRBV11-2 and TRBJ2-1; no clear D gene. Germline lookup yields CDR1 SGHAT and CDR2 FQNNGV. The length of the CDR3 is 14 residues. Trimming cost V 1 base and J 10 bases, with 14 bases left between them.

The genes are TRBV29-1 and TRBJ1-5, with 8 bases lining up with TRBD1. The CDR3 covers 14 residues. CDR1 is SQVTM and CDR2 is ANQGSEA in the germline V gene. V trimming: 6 bases; J trimming: 3 bases; junction bases outside the gene matches: 7. CDR3 residues: CSVGNRGYNQPQHF. The CDR3 DNA follows: TGCAGCGTCGGTAACAGGGGGTACAATCAGCCCCAGCATTTT.

This chain uses TRBV3-1 (or the pseudogene TRBV3-2) with TRBJ1-1; D unclear. The germline gives CDR1 LGHDT, CDR2 YNNKEL (reference sequence). This CDR3 spans 15 amino acids. V dropped 4 bases and J dropped 2 bases, with 14 bases sitting between them. CDR3 coding DNA: TGTGCCAGCAGCCCGCGTGGAGACCGAAACACTGAAGCTTTCTTT. Translated, it gives CASSPRGDRNTEAFF.

This chain uses TRBV6-6 with TRBJ2-1, with D possibly being TRBD1 or TRBD2 (5 bases each). The CDR3 is 14 amino acids. Deletions cut 2 bases from V and 4 bases from J, with 9 bases between. In germline, CDR1 is MNHNY, CDR2 SVGAGI (reference sequence). For the CDR3, the DNA is TGTGCCAGCAGTTACCGGGACGGTTACAATGAGCAGTTCTTC. It encodes CASSYRDGYNEQFF.

Only one count was recorded for this clone. The chain carries TRBV28 and TRBJ2-7; D possibly corresponds to TRBD1 (6 bases). The germline CDR1 and CDR2 sequences are MDHEN and SYDVKM. V was clipped by 5 bases and J by 9 bases, with 17 bases between them. The CDR3 sequence is 13 residues long. The DNA of the CDR3 is TGTGCCAGCAGTGGGAGAACAACAGGGAGGCAGTACTTC. This codes for CASSGRTTGRQYF.

The CDR3 region has the DNA TGTGCCAGCAGCCCGGGACAGGACACTGAAGCTTTCTTT. Translated, it gives CASSPGQDTEAFF. The chain links TRBV7-3 to TRBJ1-1; 8 nucleotides line up with TRBD1. V lost 5 bases and J lost 3; bases outside the gene matches: 2. Germline values: CDR1 SGHTA, CDR2 FQGTGA. There are 13 residues in the CDR3.